These T cell receptor beta chains were read from a single sample in a study of Ad26.COV2.S vaccination and SARS-CoV-2 variants. Data came from immunoSEQ multiplex PCR; TCRdb stores just in-frame clones and leaves some out. This sample has hundreds of thousands of clones, with around 92% found just once. Sequencing used peripheral blood, obtained in a trial of Ad26.COV2.S vaccine versus placebo. These receptors were obtained from a person aged 18 to 59 who received the Ad26.COV2.S COVID-19 vaccine or a placebo. Each CDR3 is given with its conserved first and last residue. A D gene is named only where the DNA matches it firmly. Rows may omit the clone size; those that give it use once, few, many or a size class.

abundance	d_gene	v_gene	j_gene	CDR3aa	CDR3nt
.	.	TRBV27	TRBJ1-2	CASSPSGNVDYGYTF	TGTGCCAGCAGTCCATCGGGGAACGTGGACTATGGCTACACCTTC
.	.	TRBV6-6	TRBJ1-5	CASSPDLSNQPQHF	TGTGCCAGCAGCCCCGACCTAAGCAATCAGCCCCAGCATTTT
.	.	TRBV4-3	TRBJ1-1	CASSQVRGWSSTEAFF	TGCGCCAGCAGCCAAGTACGGGGTTGGAGCAGCACTGAAGCTTTCTTT
.	.	TRBV19	TRBJ2-2	CASSGRSGAGELFF	TGTGCCAGTAGTGGTCGTTCGGGGGCCGGGGAGCTGTTTTTT
few	.	TRBV11-3	TRBJ1-1	CASSEEKGRLSTEAFF	TGTGCCAGCAGCGAAGAAAAAGGGAGGTTGAGCACTGAAGCTTTCTTT
.	.	TRBV7-2	TRBJ1-3	CASSSGPSPTIYF	TGTGCCAGCAGCTCCGGGCCCTCCCCGACCATATATTTT
.	.	TRBV7-2	TRBJ1-4	CASSLVHGGLVVF	TGTGCCAGCAGCTTAGTCCACGGGGGACTAGTGGTCTTT
once	TRBD2	TRBV10-3	TRBJ2-7	CAISRPGLAGSEQYF	TGTGCCATCAGTCGACCGGGACTAGCGGGATCCGAGCAGTACTTC
.	TRBD1	TRBV6-5	TRBJ1-5	CASRRQGTSNQPQHF	TGTGCCAGCAGGAGACAGGGGACAAGCAATCAGCCCCAGCATTTT
.	.	TRBV21-1	TRBJ2-3	CANADTQYF	TGTGCCAACGCAGATACGCAGTATTTT
.	.	TRBV7-2	TRBJ2-5	CASSVGLEQETQYF	TGTGCCAGCAGCGTAGGACTTGAACAAGAGACCCAGTACTTC
.	TRBD1	TRBV15	TRBJ1-2	CATRRTGGDYGYTF	TGTGCCACCAGACGGACAGGGGGGGACTATGGCTACACCTTC
.	.	TRBV10-3	TRBJ1-5	CAISSGISWPQHF	TGTGCCATCTCCTCGGGGATCTCCTGGCCCCAGCATTTT
once	.	TRBV5-4	TRBJ2-3	CASSLVQGTDTQYF	TGTGCCAGCAGCTTGGTGCAGGGCACAGATACGCAGTATTTT
once	.	TRBV18	TRBJ2-7	CASSPPAVPEQYF	TGTGCCAGCTCACCACCGGCCGTCCCCGAGCAGTACTTC
.	.	TRBV14	TRBJ2-1	CASKEGASYNEQFF	TGTGCCAGCAAGGAGGGGGCCTCCTACAATGAGCAGTTCTTC
.	.	TRBV18	TRBJ2-1	CASSPGTIYNEQFF	TGTGCCAGCTCACCTGGGACCATATACAATGAGCAGTTCTTC
.	.	TRBV6-2/TRBV6-3	TRBJ1-2	CASSPSLQGHYGYTF	TGTGCCAGCAGTCCCTCTTTACAGGGTCATTATGGCTACACCTTC
.	TRBD1	TRBV7-8	TRBJ1-5	CASSLGGQGFGNQPQHF	TGTGCCAGCAGCTTAGGGGGACAGGGATTTGGCAATCAGCCCCAGCATTTT
few	.	TRBV12-3/TRBV12-4	TRBJ2-7	CASSSGRSYEQYF	TGTGCCAGCAGTTCTGGCCGATCCTACGAGCAGTACTTC
.	.	TRBV12-3/TRBV12-4	TRBJ2-2	CASIEITGELFF	TGTGCCAGTATAGAGATCACCGGGGAGCTGTTTTTT
.	TRBD2	TRBV4-3	TRBJ2-7	CASSQASGISYEQYF	TGCGCCAGCAGCCAAGCTAGCGGGATCTCCTACGAGCAGTACTTC
.	TRBD1	TRBV4-2	TRBJ2-7	CASSQDPTGAHYEQYF	TGTGCCAGCAGCCAAGACCCTACAGGGGCCCACTACGAGCAGTACTTC
.	TRBD1	TRBV18	TRBJ1-5	CASSPTGPGQPQHF	TGTGCCAGCTCACCGACAGGGCCCGGACAGCCCCAGCATTTT
.	.	TRBV2	TRBJ1-6	CASRGDGGYNSPLHF	TGTGCCAGCAGGGGGGACGGGGGCTATAATTCACCCCTCCACTTT
.	TRBD1	TRBV25-1	TRBJ1-1	CASSTGQGRNTEAFF	TGTGCCAGCAGTACGGGACAGGGACGGAACACTGAAGCTTTCTTT
.	TRBD2	TRBV7-2	TRBJ2-1	CASSLTAPGLSGGGNEQFF	TGTGCCAGCAGCTTAACGGCCCCGGGCTTGTCGGGGGGGGGCAATGAGCAGTTCTTC
.	.	TRBV10-1	TRBJ2-1	CASSDGGSYNEQFF	TGCGCCAGCAGTGATGGTGGCTCCTACAATGAGCAGTTCTTC
.	TRBD1	TRBV5-1	TRBJ1-2	CASSNGQGNYGYTF	TGCGCCAGCAGCAACGGACAGGGCAACTATGGCTACACCTTC
.	.	TRBV29-1	TRBJ2-2	CSARALNTGELFF	TGCAGCGCCCGGGCCCTGAACACCGGGGAGCTGTTTTTT
.	.	TRBV3-1/TRBV3-2	TRBJ2-7	CASSTFYEQYF	TGTGCCAGCAGCACGTTCTACGAGCAGTACTTC
.	.	TRBV29-1	TRBJ1-1	CSVLHLQRDEAFF	TGCAGCGTTTTACACCTTCAAAGGGATGAAGCTTTCTTT
.	.	TRBV24-1	TRBJ2-5	CATSDRTRETQYF	TGTGCCACCAGTGATCGGACACGAGAGACCCAGTACTTC
.	.	TRBV4-2	TRBJ1-2	CASSQGTGMTPSYGYTF	TGTGCCAGCAGCCAAGGGACGGGTATGACCCCCTCCTATGGCTACACCTTC
.	TRBD2	TRBV10-2	TRBJ2-5	CASSWTSGSETQYF	TGCGCCAGCAGTTGGACTAGCGGGAGTGAGACCCAGTACTTC
.	TRBD1	TRBV27	TRBJ2-7	CASSDRGTVREQYF	TGTGCCAGCTCCGACAGGGGAACGGTTCGCGAGCAGTACTTC
.	TRBD2	TRBV6-4	TRBJ2-3	CASRAGTSGTDTQYF	TGTGCCAGCCGAGCCGGGACTAGCGGGACAGATACGCAGTATTTT
.	.	TRBV4-2	TRBJ2-1	CASSQAGQDNEQFF	TGTGCCAGCAGCCAAGCTGGTCAGGACAATGAGCAGTTCTTC
.	.	TRBV30	TRBJ2-7	CAWRDSSYEQYF	TGTGCCTGGAGGGACAGCTCCTACGAGCAGTACTTC
.	TRBD1	TRBV27	TRBJ2-5	CASSIDRGAETQYF	TGTGCCAGCAGCATTGACAGGGGGGCGGAGACCCAGTACTTC
.	.	TRBV11-2	TRBJ2-7	CASSFMEGASEQYF	TGTGCCAGCAGCTTTATGGAGGGGGCGAGCGAGCAGTACTTC
.	.	TRBV19	TRBJ1-4	CASSLTGTRTNEKLFF	TGTGCCAGTAGTCTAACCGGGACTAGGACTAATGAAAAACTGTTTTTT
.	TRBD1	TRBV6-5	TRBJ1-1	CASSYSGQGREAFF	TGTGCCAGCAGTTACTCAGGACAGGGGCGAGAAGCTTTCTTT
few	TRBD2	TRBV7-2	TRBJ2-3	CASSLAGLAGGNTDTQYF	TGTGCCAGCAGCTTAGCCGGACTAGCGGGAGGTAACACAGATACGCAGTATTTT
.	.	TRBV20-1	TRBJ2-5	CSASPQGRKTQYF	TGCAGTGCTAGTCCACAGGGGAGGAAGACCCAGTACTTC
.	.	TRBV12-5	TRBJ2-6	CASGFFPGQMVSGANVLTF	TGTGCTAGTGGTTTTTTTCCAGGGCAAATGGTGTCTGGGGCCAACGTCCTGACTTTC
.	.	TRBV21-1	TRBJ1-2	CASSTLPGGGYTF	TGTGCCAGCAGCACCCTTCCGGGGGGAGGCTACACCTTC